Listed here are 27 T cell receptor beta chains from one sample, sequenced in a study of cytomegalovirus exposure and HLA in healthy donors. PCR employed 60 Vbeta and 13 Jbeta primers. TCRdb keeps only in-frame clones here, not all; method: immunoSEQ multiplex PCR. The sample gives about 200,000 clones, around four fifths of which show up once; approximately 2.5% is in the top ten. The material sequenced was PBMCs. Every receptor here comes from a woman aged 40 to 55 in good health and CMV-seronegative.

The genes are TRBV5-1 and TRBJ2-7, with D possibly being TRBD2 (5 bases). The CDR3 totals 15 residues. CDR1 and CDR2 (germline): SGHRS, YFSETQ. The germline V and J ends were trimmed by 2 bases and 2 bases, with 14 bases remaining between them. CDR3 amino acids: CASSFFWEPPYEQYF. The CDR3 nucleotides read TGCGCCAGCAGCTTTTTTTGGGAGCCTCCCTACGAGCAGTACTTC.

The chain uses TRBV18 and TRBJ2-2; D is uncertain. Germline CDR1 is KGHSH and CDR2 is LQKENI. V was trimmed by 4 bases and J by 6 bases, leaving 9 bases between them. The CDR3 has 13 amino acids. CDR3 DNA sequence: TGTGCCAGCTCACTAGAGGTGGCCGGGGAGCTGTTTTTT. Amino acid sequence: CASSLEVAGELFF.

Written as DNA, the CDR3 is TGCGCCAGCAGTCCGGGACAGGGATTACACGGGGAGCTGTTTTTT. It specifies CASSPGQGLHGELFF. The rearrangement links TRBV10-1 to TRBJ2-2; 9 positions match TRBD1. Germline V gene sequence: CDR1 WNHNN, CDR2 SYGVQD (reference sequence). J lost 7 bases, V lost 5 bases, and 8 bases had no gene match. The CDR3 covers 15 residues.

The rearrangement joins TRBV4-2 to TRBJ2-7; 9 bases are a match to TRBD2. V dropped 4 bases and J dropped 0; count of bases not matched to a gene: 1. CDR1 and CDR2 from the germline V gene are LGHNA and YNFKEQ. The CDR3 is made up of 14 amino acids. CDR3: CASSRLADSYEQYF. The CDR3 DNA follows: TGTGCCAGCAGCCGACTAGCGGACTCCTACGAGCAGTACTTC.

The rearrangement joins TRBV7-6 to TRBJ2-7; TRBD1 matches at 7 bases. The CDR3 contains 14 residues. V shed 4 bases, J shed 3 bases, and the junction held 6 bases outside the gene matches. CDR1 and CDR2 from the germline V gene are SGHVS and FNYEAQ. CDR3 bases: TGTGCCAGCAGCTCACCGGGACAGTTCTACGAGCAGTACTTC. Amino acids: CASSSPGQFYEQYF.

The chain uses TRBV7-9 and TRBJ1-1, with D possibly matching TRBD1 (5 bases). Germline-derived CDR1 and CDR2 are SEHNR and FQNEAQ (reference sequence). The ends were cut back, 5 bases at V and 6 bases at J, with 10 bases in the middle. The CDR3 spans 12 residues. For the CDR3, the DNA is TGTGCCAGCAGCCGGGACTCGGCTGAAGCTTTCTTT. Translation: CASSRDSAEAFF.

This clone appeared once. The J gene is TRBJ2-2, the V gene TRBV19; TRBD1 matches 7 bases. V dropped 6 bases and J dropped 0; count of bases not matched to a gene: 4. The CDR3 is made up of 15 amino acids. CDR1 is LNHDA, CDR2 SQIVND, per germline (reference sequence). DNA of the CDR3: TGTGCCAGTAGACCGGGACAGACGAACACCGGGGAGCTGTTTTTT. As protein: CASRPGQTNTGELFF.

This chain joins TRBV19 and TRBJ2-1; 8 bases are a match to TRBD2. Germline V gene sequence: CDR1 LNHDA, CDR2 SQIVND (reference sequence). This CDR3 contains 15 residues. J lost 5 bases, V lost 1 base, and 4 bases had no gene match. The CDR3 spells CASSIAGGWNNEQFF. The DNA of the CDR3 is TGTGCCAGTAGTATAGCGGGAGGGTGGAACAATGAGCAGTTCTTC.

This rearrangement joins TRBV28 to TRBJ1-5, with D perhaps matching TRBD1 (5 bases). Trimming took 6 bases from V and 3 from J, leaving 15 bases between them. Germline V lookup: CDR1 MDHEN, CDR2 SYDVKM. This CDR3 has 15 residues. The DNA of the CDR3 is TGTGCCAGCAGCCGCGGAGACAGAGACAATCAGCCCCAGCATTTT. Translation gives CASSRGDRDNQPQHF.

V is TRBV18 and J is TRBJ1-1; TRBD1 is a possible D gene (6 bases). CDR1 and CDR2 (germline): KGHSH, LQKENI. With 3 bases removed from V and 2 bases from J, the gap between germline ends came to 13 bases. The CDR3 extends over 15 amino acids. In DNA, the CDR3 is TGTGCCAGCTCACCTAACGGACAGCCTAACACTGAAGCTTTCTTT. Amino acid sequence: CASSPNGQPNTEAFF.

This clone showed up just once. V and J are TRBV2 and TRBJ1-5, with D perhaps matching TRBD1 (5 bases). The V end lost 6 bases, the J end lost 0 bases, and 12 bases lay between the germline ends. Germline V gene lookup returns CDR1 SNHLY and CDR2 FYNNEI. CDR3 length: 15 amino acids. The CDR3 coding sequence is TGTGCCAGCAGGGGGGAGGTCTTTAGCAATCAGCCCCAGCATTTT. Protein product: CASRGEVFSNQPQHF.

The chain carries TRBV27 and TRBJ1-6; 7 bases map to TRBD1. Per the germline V gene, CDR1 is MNHEY and CDR2 is SMNVEV (reference sequence). CDR3 length equals 12 residues. After removal of 5 bases from V and 10 bases from J, the junction contained 2 bases not matched to a gene. The CDR3 sequence is CASSLQGSPLHF. The CDR3 nucleotides read TGTGCCAGCAGTCTACAGGGGTCACCCCTCCACTTT.

This clone was detected a few times. V is TRBV11-3 and J is TRBJ2-1, with D tentatively TRBD1 (7 bases). Germline CDR1 SGHNT, CDR2 YENEEA. V was shortened by 0 bases and J by 4 bases, with 19 bases between the two germline ends. CDR3 length: 18 amino acids. CDR3 DNA sequence: TGTGCCAGCAGCTTAGAGGGTCCTGGGGGGACAGTATACAATGAGCAGTTCTTC. It translates to CASSLEGPGGTVYNEQFF.

The rearrangement joins TRBV5-6 to TRBJ1-1; D uncertain. Looked up from germline, CDR1 is SGHDT and CDR2 is YYEEEE. There are 15 residues in the CDR3. Trimming stripped 0 bases from V and 0 bases from J, with 9 bases between. The CDR3 DNA follows: TGTGCCAGCAGCTTGGCCCCGGGGATGAACACTGAAGCTTTCTTT. Translated: CASSLAPGMNTEAFF.

This chain links TRBV15 with TRBJ2-3; TRBD2 matches at 8 bases. CDR3 length: 15 residues. The V gene end was trimmed by 0 bases and the J gene end by 6 bases; junction bases not matched to a gene: 5. CDR1 LNHNV and CDR2 YYDKDF come from the germline V gene (reference sequence). The CDR3 protein is CATSRDSGGADTQYF. CDR3 sequence (DNA): TGTGCCACCAGCAGAGACTCCGGGGGGGCGGATACGCAGTATTTT. Together with reference TRBV15 and TRBJ2-3, the CDR3 gives the full variable domain: DAMVIQNPRYQVTQFGKPVTLSCSQTLNHNVMYWYQQKSSQAPKLLFHYYDKDFNNEADTPDNFQSRRPNTSFCFLDIRSPGLGDTAMYLCATSRDSGGADTQYFGPGTRLTVL.

The J gene is TRBJ2-1, the V gene TRBV2; weak D call: TRBD2 (5 bases). CDR1 and CDR2 (germline): SNHLY, FYNNEI. The CDR3 sequence is 14 residues long. Deletions cut 10 bases from V and 6 bases from J, with 19 bases between. The CDR3 spells CANKSQLARNEQFF. The DNA of the CDR3 is TGTGCCAACAAAAGCCAGCTAGCCCGCAATGAGCAGTTCTTC. Full variable domain (missing parts from reference TRBV2 and TRBJ2-1): EPEVTQTPSHQVTQMGQEVILRCVPISNHLYFYWYRQILGQKVEFLVSFYNNEISEKSEIFDDQFSVERPDGSNFTLKIRSTKLEDSAMYFCANKSQLARNEQFFGPGTRLTVL.

The chain joins TRBV9 to TRBJ1-2; D uncertain. The V end lost 3 bases, the J end lost 0 bases, and 9 bases lay between the germline ends. From germline, CDR1 is SGDLS and CDR2 YYNGEE. This CDR3 is 14 amino acids long. The CDR3 region is CASSEDITNYGYTF. The CDR3 coding sequence is TGTGCCAGCAGCGAAGACATTACTAACTATGGCTACACCTTC.

This clone was picked up one time. V and J are TRBV6-6 and TRBJ1-2; D unclear. Trimming left V 6 bases short and J 3 bases short, with 20 bases between. CDR1 MNHNY and CDR2 SVGAGI come from the germline V gene (reference sequence). There are 16 residues in the CDR3. The CDR3 sequence: CASSTGVGYGDYGYTF. The DNA of the CDR3 is TGTGCCAGCAGCACGGGAGTCGGTTACGGGGACTATGGCTACACCTTC.

The rearrangement uses TRBV5-1 and TRBJ2-5; the D gene is possibly TRBD1 (5 bases). The last part of the DNA fits TRBJ2-7 better; the J call may be wrong. The CDR3 runs to 14 residues. CDR1 SGHRS and CDR2 YFSETQ come from the germline V gene. The CDR3 is CASRRGLGSYEQYF. In nucleotides, the CDR3 is TGCGCCAGCAGAAGGGGATTAGGTTCCTACGAGCAGTACTTC.

The chain recombines TRBV6-5 with TRBJ1-2; D is possibly TRBD1 (6 bases). V lost 1 base to trimming and J lost 7 bases, with 10 bases between them. The CDR3 extends over 13 amino acids. The V gene's germline CDR1 is MNHEY and CDR2 SVGAGI. CDR3 amino acids: CASSYLQGAGYTF. DNA for the CDR3: TGTGCCAGCAGTTACTTACAGGGCGCTGGCTACACCTTC.

This chain connects TRBV30 to TRBJ2-7; 7 bases are shared with TRBD2. The J segment lost 2 bases and the V segment lost 8 bases, leaving 12 bases of the junction unmatched. Germline CDR1 and CDR2: GTSNPN and SVGIG (reference sequence). CDR3 size: 14 residues. In nucleotides, the CDR3 is TGTGCCGCGGGGGAGCCGCGGGCCGCCTACGAGCAGTACTTC. Amino acid sequence: CAAGEPRAAYEQYF.

V gene TRBV5-1 combines with J gene TRBJ2-5, with D unclear. The germline gives CDR1 SGHRS, CDR2 YFSETQ. The V end lost 6 bases, the J end lost 7 bases, and 19 bases lay between the germline ends. The CDR3 is 14 residues long. Written as DNA, the CDR3 is TGCGCCAGCAAAATACTGGAATACTCGGGGACCCAGTACTTC. This translates into CASKILEYSGTQYF. Drawing the rest from reference TRBV5-1 and TRBJ2-5, the complete variable domain is KAGVTQTPRYLIKTRGQQVTLSCSPISGHRSVSWYQQTPGQGLQFLFEYFSETQRNKGNFPGRFSGRQFSNSRSEMNVSTLELGDSALYLCASKILEYSGTQYFGPGTRLLVL.

As for this clone: A junction end diverges from the germline sequence, so it may reflect a read error. V and J are TRBV19 and TRBJ1-2, with D tentatively TRBD1 (5 bases). The CDR3 is 13 residues long. From germline, CDR1 is LNHDA and CDR2 SQIVND (reference sequence). The CDR3 loop is CASSIGGSRRVFF. For the CDR3, the DNA is TGTGCCAGTAGTATAGGGGGCAGTCGGAGGGTCTTCTTC.

The rearrangement links TRBV7-7 to TRBJ2-5; 7 positions match TRBD2. The J call could be wrong; TRBJ2-7 is a better fit for the DNA end. The CDR3 is 15 residues long. Looked up from germline, CDR1 is SSHAT and CDR2 is FNYEAQ (reference sequence). CDR3 in DNA: TGTGCCAGCAGCTTAGAGGTGGGGCGGGGGTACGAGCAGTACTTC. Protein: CASSLEVGRGYEQYF.

The genes are TRBV7-2 and TRBJ2-3; a possible D gene is TRBD2 (6 bases). The CDR3 length is 14 residues. V was shortened by 5 bases and J by 1 base, with 10 bases between the two germline ends. CDR1 is SGHTA, CDR2 FQGNSA, per germline. CDR3 in DNA: TGTGCCAGCAGCCCTTTAGCGGGCACAGATACGCAGTATTTT. It specifies CASSPLAGTDTQYF.

This clone was picked up one time. In nucleotides, the CDR3 is TGTGCCAGCAGCCGAACTGGAGAGACCCAGTACTTC. This codes for CASSRTGETQYF. The rearrangement links TRBV7-9 to TRBJ2-5; D is unresolved. Germline loops: CDR1 SEHNR, CDR2 FQNEAQ (reference sequence). V was pared by 5 bases and J by 4 bases, with 8 bases between. The CDR3 has 12 amino acids.

The gene calls are TRBV6-1 and TRBJ1-5, with D perhaps matching TRBD1 (6 bases). V lost 6 bases and J lost 4, with 10 bases in between. CDR1 is MNHNS and CDR2 is SASEGT in the germline V gene. The CDR3 covers 13 residues. CDR3 DNA: TGTGCCAGCAGGAGGGACACTAATCAGCCCCAGCATTTT. Translating gives CASRRDTNQPQHF.